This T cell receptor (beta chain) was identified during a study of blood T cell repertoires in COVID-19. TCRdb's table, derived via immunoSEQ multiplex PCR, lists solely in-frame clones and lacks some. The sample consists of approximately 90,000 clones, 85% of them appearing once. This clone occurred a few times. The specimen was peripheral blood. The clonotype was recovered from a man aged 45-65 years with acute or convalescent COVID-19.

The DNA for the CDR3 is TGCGCCAGCAGCCCGACAGGGGTAGGCACAGATACGCAGTATTTT. Amino acid sequence: CASSPTGVGTDTQYF. J is TRBJ2-3 and V is TRBV10-2; 8 positions agree with TRBD1. CDR1 is WSHSY and CDR2 is SAAADI in the germline V gene. The CDR3 is 15 amino acids. V shed 6 bases and J 1 base; nucleotides not matched to a gene: 6.